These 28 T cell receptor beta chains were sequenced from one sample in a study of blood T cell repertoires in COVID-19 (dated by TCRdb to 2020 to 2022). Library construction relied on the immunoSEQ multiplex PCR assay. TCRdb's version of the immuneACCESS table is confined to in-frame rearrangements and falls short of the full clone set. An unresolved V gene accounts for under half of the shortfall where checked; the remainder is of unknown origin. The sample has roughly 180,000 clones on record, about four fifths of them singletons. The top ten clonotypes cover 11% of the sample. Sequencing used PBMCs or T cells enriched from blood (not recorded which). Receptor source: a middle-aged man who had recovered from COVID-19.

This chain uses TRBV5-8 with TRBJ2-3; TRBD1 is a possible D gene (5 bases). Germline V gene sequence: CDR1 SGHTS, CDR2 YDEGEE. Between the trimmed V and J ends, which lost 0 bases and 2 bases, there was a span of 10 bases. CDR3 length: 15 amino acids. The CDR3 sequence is CASSLVDRTTDTQYF. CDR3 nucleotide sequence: TGTGCCAGCAGCTTGGTTGACAGAACCACAGATACGCAGTATTTT.

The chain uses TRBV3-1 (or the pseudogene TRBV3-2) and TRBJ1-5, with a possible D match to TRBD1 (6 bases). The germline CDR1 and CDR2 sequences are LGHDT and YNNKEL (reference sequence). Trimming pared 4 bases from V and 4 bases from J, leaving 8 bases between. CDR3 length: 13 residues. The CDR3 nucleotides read TGTGCCAGCAGCCTCCAGGGGAATCAGCCCCAGCATTTT. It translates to CASSLQGNQPQHF.

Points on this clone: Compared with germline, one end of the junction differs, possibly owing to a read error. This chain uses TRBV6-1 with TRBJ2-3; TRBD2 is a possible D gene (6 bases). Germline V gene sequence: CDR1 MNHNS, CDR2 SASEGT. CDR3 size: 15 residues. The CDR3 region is CASSEGGFGTDTQYF. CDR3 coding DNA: TGTGCCAGCAGCGAAGGAGGGTTTGGCACAGATACGCAGTATTTT.

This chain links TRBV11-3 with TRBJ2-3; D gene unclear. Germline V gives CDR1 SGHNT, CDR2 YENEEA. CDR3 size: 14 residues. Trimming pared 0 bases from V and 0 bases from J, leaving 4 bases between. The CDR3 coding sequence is TGTGCCAGCAGCTTAGATCCGAGCACAGATACGCAGTATTTT. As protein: CASSLDPSTDTQYF.

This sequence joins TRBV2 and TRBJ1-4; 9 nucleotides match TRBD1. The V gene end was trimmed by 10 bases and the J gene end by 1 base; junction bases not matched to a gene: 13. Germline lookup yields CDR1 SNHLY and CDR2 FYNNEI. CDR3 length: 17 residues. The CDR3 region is CATTSRDRVGTNEKLFF. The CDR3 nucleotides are TGTGCCACCACGTCCCGGGACAGGGTAGGAACTAATGAAAAACTGTTTTTT.

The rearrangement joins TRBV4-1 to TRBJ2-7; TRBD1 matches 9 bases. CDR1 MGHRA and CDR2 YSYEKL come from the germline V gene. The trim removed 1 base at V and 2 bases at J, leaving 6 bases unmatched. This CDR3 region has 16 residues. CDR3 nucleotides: TGCGCCAGCAGCCAAGTATCGACAGGGGGTCCCTACGAGCAGTACTTC. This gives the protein CASSQVSTGGPYEQYF.

The CDR3: CASSQGQGHQYF. The CDR3 DNA reads as TGTGCCAGCAGCCAGGGACAGGGGCATCAGTACTTC. V gene TRBV28 combines with J gene TRBJ2-7; 10 bases fit TRBD1. The CDR3 spans 12 residues. CDR1 and CDR2 (germline): MDHEN, SYDVKM. V shed 6 bases, J shed 10 bases, and the junction held 6 bases outside the gene matches.

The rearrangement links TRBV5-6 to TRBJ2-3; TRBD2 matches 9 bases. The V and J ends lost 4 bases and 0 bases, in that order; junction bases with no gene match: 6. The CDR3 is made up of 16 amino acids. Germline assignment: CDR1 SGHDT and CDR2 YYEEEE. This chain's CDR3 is CASSPGLAHSTDTQYF. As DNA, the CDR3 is TGTGCCAGCAGCCCGGGACTAGCCCATAGCACAGATACGCAGTATTTT.

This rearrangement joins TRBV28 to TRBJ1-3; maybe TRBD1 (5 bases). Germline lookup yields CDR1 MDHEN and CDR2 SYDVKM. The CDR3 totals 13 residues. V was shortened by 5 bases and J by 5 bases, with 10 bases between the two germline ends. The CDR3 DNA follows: TGTGCCAGCAGTAAGGGGACTAGAAACACCATATATTTT. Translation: CASSKGTRNTIYF.

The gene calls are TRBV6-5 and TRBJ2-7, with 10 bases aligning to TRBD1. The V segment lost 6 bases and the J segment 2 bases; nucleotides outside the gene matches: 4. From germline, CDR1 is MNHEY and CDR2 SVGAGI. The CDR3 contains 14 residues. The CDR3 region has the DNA TGTGCCAGCAGCCGGGACAGGGGCACCTACGAGCAGTACTTC. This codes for CASSRDRGTYEQYF.

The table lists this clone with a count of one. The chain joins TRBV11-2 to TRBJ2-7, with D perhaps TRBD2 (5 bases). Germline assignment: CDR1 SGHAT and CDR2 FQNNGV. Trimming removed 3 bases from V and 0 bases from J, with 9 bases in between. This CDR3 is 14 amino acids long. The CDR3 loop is CASSLDWLSYEQYF. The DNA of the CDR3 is TGTGCCAGCAGCTTGGACTGGCTCTCCTACGAGCAGTACTTC.

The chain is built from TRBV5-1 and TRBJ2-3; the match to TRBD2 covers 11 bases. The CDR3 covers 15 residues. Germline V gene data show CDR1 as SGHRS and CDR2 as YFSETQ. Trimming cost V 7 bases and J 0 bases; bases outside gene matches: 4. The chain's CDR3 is CASGSSGGSTDTQYF. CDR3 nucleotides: TGCGCCAGCGGGTCTAGCGGGGGGAGCACAGATACGCAGTATTTT.

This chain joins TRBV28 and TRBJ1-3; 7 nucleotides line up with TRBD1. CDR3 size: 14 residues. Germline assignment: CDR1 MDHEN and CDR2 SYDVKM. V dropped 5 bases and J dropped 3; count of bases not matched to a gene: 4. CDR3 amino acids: CASSLGQIGNTIYF. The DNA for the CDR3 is TGTGCCAGCAGTCTGGGACAGATTGGAAACACCATATATTTT. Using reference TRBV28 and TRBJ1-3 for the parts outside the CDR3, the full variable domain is DVKVTQSSRYLVKRTGEKVFLECVQDMDHENMFWYRQDPGLGLRLIYFSYDVKMKEKGDIPEGYSVSREKKERFSLILESASTNQTSMYLCASSLGQIGNTIYFGEGSWLTVV.

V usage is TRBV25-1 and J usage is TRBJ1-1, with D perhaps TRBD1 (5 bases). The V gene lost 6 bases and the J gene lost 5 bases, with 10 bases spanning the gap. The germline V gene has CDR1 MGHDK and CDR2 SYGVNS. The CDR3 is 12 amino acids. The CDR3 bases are TGTGCCAGCAGGGAGGGGAGAACTGAAGCTTTCTTT. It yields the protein CASREGRTEAFF.

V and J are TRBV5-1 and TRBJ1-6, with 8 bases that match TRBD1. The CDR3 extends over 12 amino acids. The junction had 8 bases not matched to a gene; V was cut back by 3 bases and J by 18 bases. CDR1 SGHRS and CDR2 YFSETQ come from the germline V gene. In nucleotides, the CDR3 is TGCGCCAGCAGCTCGGCAGGGGGCCCCGGCCACTTT. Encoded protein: CASSSAGGPGHF.

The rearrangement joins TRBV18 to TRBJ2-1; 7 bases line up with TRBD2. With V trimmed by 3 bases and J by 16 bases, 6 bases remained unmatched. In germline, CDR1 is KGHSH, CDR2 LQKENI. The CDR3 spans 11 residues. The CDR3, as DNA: TGTGCCAGCTCACCTGCGGGGGTCCCCTTCTTC. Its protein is CASSPAGVPFF.

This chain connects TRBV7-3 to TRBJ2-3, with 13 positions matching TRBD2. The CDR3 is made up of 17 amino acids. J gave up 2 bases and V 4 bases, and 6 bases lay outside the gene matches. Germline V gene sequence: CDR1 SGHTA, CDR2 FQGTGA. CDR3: CASSSRGLAGTTDTQYF. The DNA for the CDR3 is TGTGCCAGCAGCTCAAGGGGACTAGCGGGGACCACAGATACGCAGTATTTT.

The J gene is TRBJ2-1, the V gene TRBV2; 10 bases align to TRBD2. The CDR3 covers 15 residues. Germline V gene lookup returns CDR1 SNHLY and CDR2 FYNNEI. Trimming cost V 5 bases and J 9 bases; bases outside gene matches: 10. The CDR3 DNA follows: TGTGCCAGCAGTCCTCTAGCGGGAGTCATTGGTGAGCAGTTCTTC. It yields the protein CASSPLAGVIGEQFF. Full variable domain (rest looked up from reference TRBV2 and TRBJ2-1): EPEVTQTPSHQVTQMGQEVILRCVPISNHLYFYWYRQILGQKVEFLVSFYNNEISEKSEIFDDQFSVERPDGSNFTLKIRSTKLEDSAMYFCASSPLAGVIGEQFFGPGTRLTVL.

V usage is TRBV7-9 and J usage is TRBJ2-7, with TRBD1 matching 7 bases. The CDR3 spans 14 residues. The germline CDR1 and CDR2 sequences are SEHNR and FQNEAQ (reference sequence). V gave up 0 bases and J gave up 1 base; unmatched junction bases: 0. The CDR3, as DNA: TGTGCCAGCAGCTTAGCGGGACAGTCCTACGAGCAGTACTTC. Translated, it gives CASSLAGQSYEQYF.

The CDR3 region has the DNA TGCGCCAGCAGCTTTCGGGCTAGCGGGGTTACCGGGGAGCTGTTTTTT. Amino acid sequence: CASSFRASGVTGELFF. The rearrangement uses TRBV5-1 and TRBJ2-2; 9 positions match TRBD2. Trimming at V came to 2 bases and at J to 5 bases, leaving 7 bases not matched to a gene. CDR1 is SGHRS, CDR2 YFSETQ, per germline. The CDR3 totals 16 residues.

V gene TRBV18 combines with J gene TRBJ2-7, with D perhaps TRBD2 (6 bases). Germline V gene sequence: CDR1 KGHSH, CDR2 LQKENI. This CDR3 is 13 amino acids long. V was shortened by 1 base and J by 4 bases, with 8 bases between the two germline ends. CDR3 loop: CASSPLGGYEQYF. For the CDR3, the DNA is TGTGCCAGCTCACCACTAGGAGGGTACGAGCAGTACTTC. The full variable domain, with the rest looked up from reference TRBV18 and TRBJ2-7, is NAGVMQNPRHLVRRRGQEARLRCSPMKGHSHVYWYRQLPEEGLKFMVYLQKENIIDESGMPKERFSAEFPKEGPSILRIQQVVRGDSAAYFCASSPLGGYEQYFGPGTRLTVT.

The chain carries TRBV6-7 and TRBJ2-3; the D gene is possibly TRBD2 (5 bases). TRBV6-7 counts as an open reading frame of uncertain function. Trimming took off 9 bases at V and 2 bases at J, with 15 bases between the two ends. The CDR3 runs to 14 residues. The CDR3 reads CARSPRLTTDTQYF. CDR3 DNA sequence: TGTGCCAGATCCCCCCGACTAACCACAGATACGCAGTATTTT.

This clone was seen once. DNA for the CDR3: TGTGCCAGCAGTTACGTGGACAGTAGTCCCTACGAGCAGTACTTC. Translating gives CASSYVDSSPYEQYF. The J gene is TRBJ2-7, the V gene TRBV6-5; tentatively, D is TRBD1 (6 bases). Germline assignment: CDR1 MNHEY and CDR2 SVGAGI. CDR3 length: 15 amino acids. Deletions cut 2 bases from V and 2 bases from J, with 13 bases between.

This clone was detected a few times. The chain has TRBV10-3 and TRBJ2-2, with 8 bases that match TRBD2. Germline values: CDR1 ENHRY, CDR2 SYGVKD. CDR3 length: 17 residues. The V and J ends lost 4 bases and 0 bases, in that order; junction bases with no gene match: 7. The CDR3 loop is CAISGWAGGTNTGELFF. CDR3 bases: TGTGCCATCAGTGGTTGGGCGGGAGGAACGAACACCGGGGAGCTGTTTTTT.

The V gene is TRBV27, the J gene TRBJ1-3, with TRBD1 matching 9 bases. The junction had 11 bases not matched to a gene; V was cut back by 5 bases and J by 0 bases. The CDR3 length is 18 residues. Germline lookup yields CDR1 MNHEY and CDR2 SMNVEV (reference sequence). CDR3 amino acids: CASSPIPGQGRSGNTIYF. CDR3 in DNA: TGTGCCAGCAGTCCAATTCCGGGACAGGGCCGCTCTGGAAACACCATATATTTT.

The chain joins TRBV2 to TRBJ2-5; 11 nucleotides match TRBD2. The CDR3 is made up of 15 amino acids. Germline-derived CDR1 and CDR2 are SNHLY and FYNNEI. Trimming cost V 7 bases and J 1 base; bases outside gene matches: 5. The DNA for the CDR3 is TGTGCCAGCACCGGGACTAGCGGTACCCAAGAGACCCAGTACTTC. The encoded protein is CASTGTSGTQETQYF.

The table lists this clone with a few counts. In nucleotides, the CDR3 is TGTGCCAGCAGCTGGGGACAGCAAGAGACCCAGTACTTC. This gives the protein CASSWGQQETQYF. V usage is TRBV9 and J usage is TRBJ2-5; TRBD1 aligns across 7 bases. CDR1 is SGDLS, CDR2 YYNGEE, per germline. The CDR3 loop spans 13 amino acids. After removal of 4 bases from V and 2 bases from J, the junction contained 2 bases not matched to a gene.

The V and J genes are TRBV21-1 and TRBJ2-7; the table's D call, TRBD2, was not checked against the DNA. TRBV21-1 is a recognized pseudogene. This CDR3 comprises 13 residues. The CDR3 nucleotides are TGTGCCAGCAGCACCCCTGCCGGGAGCGAGCAGTACTTC. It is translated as CASSTPAGSEQYF.